Shown below are 11 T cell receptor beta chains from a single sample sequenced in a study of T-cell reconstitution after alpha-beta-depleted transplantation in children. Library preparation (for TCRbeta) was performed with unique molecular identifiers. TCRdb fed the PCR reads into MiXCR, producing one record per CDR3 protein. There are about 500,000 distinct CDR3 sequences in the sample; around a third occur only once, and more than 2% lies in the top ten. This sample comprised PBMCs from the stem cell graft donor, obtained from the stem cell graft. These receptors all come from a human donor who donated a stem cell graft to a child with aplastic anemia.

This clonotype was seen only a few times. This sequence joins TRBV12-3 or TRBV12-4 and TRBJ1-2, with D possibly being TRBD1 (6 bases). V gave up 6 bases and J gave up 2 bases, with 13 bases separating them. The CDR3 extends over 14 amino acids. CDR3 loop: CASSVQGLNYGYTF. The CDR3 DNA reads TGTGCCAGCAGCGTACAGGGCCTGAACTATGGCTACACCTTC.

This clonotype showed up just a few times. The chain employs TRBV5-1 and TRBJ2-2; D uncertain. Germline CDR1 is SGHRS and CDR2 is YFSETQ. The germline V and J ends were trimmed by 6 bases and 1 base, with 4 bases remaining between them. This CDR3 comprises 12 residues. In DNA, the CDR3 is TGCGCCAGCACTGGGAACACCGGGGAGCTGTTTTTT. Amino acid sequence: CASTGNTGELFF.

This clonotype was seen only a few times. CDR3 DNA sequence: TGCAGCTCCGGATACGGGACCCAAGAGACCCAGTACTTC. As protein: CSSGYGTQETQYF. V usage is TRBV29-1 and J usage is TRBJ2-5, with D perhaps TRBD1 or TRBD2 (5 bases each). Trimming shortened V by 8 bases and J by 1 base, and 14 bases separated the two germline ends. Germline V lookup: CDR1 SQVTM, CDR2 ANQGSEA. The CDR3 length is 13 residues.

This clonotype was seen more than once but under ten times. V is TRBV20-1 and J is TRBJ2-7; D is possibly TRBD1 or TRBD2 (5 bases each). This CDR3 contains 14 residues. Trimming left V 8 bases short and J 2 bases short, with 19 bases between. Germline values: CDR1 DFQATT, CDR2 SNEGSKA (reference sequence). CDR3 nucleotide sequence: TGCAGTCCGCTAGCTGGGGACCCTCCCTACGAGCAGTACTTC. This encodes CSPLAGDPPYEQYF.

The chain combines TRBV6-2 or TRBV6-3 with TRBJ1-2, with D tentatively TRBD1 (5 bases). Germline lookup yields CDR1 MNHEY and CDR2 SVGEGT. Trimming cost V 7 bases and J 5 bases, with 20 bases left between them. CDR3 length: 15 amino acids. The CDR3 DNA follows: TGTGCCAGCACCTACGGCGGGGGAGTTTGGTATGGCTACACCTTC. Translation gives CASTYGGGVWYGYTF.

The V call is TRBV11-3, the J call TRBJ2-2; D is perhaps TRBD1 (6 bases). Germline loops: CDR1 SGHNT, CDR2 YENEEA. V lost 0 bases, J lost 7 bases, and 12 bases lay in between. The CDR3 totals 15 residues. The CDR3 loop reads CASSLDVGAGGELFF. The CDR3 DNA reads TGTGCCAGCAGCTTAGATGTGGGGGCCGGCGGGGAGCTGTTTTTT. The full variable domain, rest sourced from reference TRBV11-3 and TRBJ2-2, is EAGVVQSPRYKIIEKKQPVAFWCNPISGHNTLYWYLQNLGQGPELLIRYENEEAVDDSQLPKDRFSAERLKGVDSTLKIQPAELGDSAVYLCASSLDVGAGGELFFGEGSRLTVL.

The chain is built from TRBV7-9 and TRBJ2-5, with 8 bases fitting TRBD2. V was clipped by 2 bases and J by 4 bases; unmatched bases: 6. Germline CDR1 and CDR2: SEHNR and FQNEAQ (reference sequence). The CDR3 runs 15 residues. The CDR3 protein is CASSLIGGAGETQYF. CDR3 sequence (DNA): TGTGCCAGCAGCTTAATCGGGGGGGCCGGAGAGACCCAGTACTTC. Looking up the rest from reference TRBV7-9 and TRBJ2-5 gives the full variable domain: DTGVSQNPRHKITKRGQNVTFRCDPISEHNRLYWYRQTLGQGPEFLTYFQNEAQLEKSRLLSDRFSAERPKGSFSTLEIQRTEQGDSAMYLCASSLIGGAGETQYFGPGTRLLVL.

The chain carries TRBV20-1 and TRBJ1-1; D remains ambiguous. This CDR3 has 12 residues. CDR1 and CDR2 (germline): DFQATT, SNEGSKA (reference sequence). V gave up 0 bases and J gave up 1 base, with 3 bases separating them. CDR3 bases: TGCAGTGCTAGAGAGGGGAACACTGAAGCTTTCTTT. It is translated as CSAREGNTEAFF.

This chain uses TRBV19 with TRBJ2-6; D is perhaps TRBD1 (5 bases). Germline V gene data show CDR1 as LNHDA and CDR2 as SQIVND (reference sequence). V lost 2 bases and J 0 bases, leaving 11 bases between the germline ends. This CDR3 region has 17 residues. The CDR3 sequence is CASSIQGRTSGANVLTF. CDR3 coding DNA: TGTGCCAGTAGTATACAGGGAAGAACCTCTGGGGCCAACGTCCTGACTTTC.

The chain couples TRBV7-9 to TRBJ1-2; a weak D match, TRBD1 (5 bases). Germline lookup yields CDR1 SEHNR and CDR2 FQNEAQ (reference sequence). Trimming took off 1 base at V and 5 bases at J, with 17 bases between the two ends. This CDR3 contains 16 residues. CDR3 amino acids: CASSLVGEASPYGYTF. The CDR3 region has the DNA TGTGCCAGCAGCTTAGTGGGGGAAGCTAGCCCTTATGGCTACACCTTC.

This rearrangement joins TRBV9 to TRBJ2-3; 8 bases map to TRBD2. Germline assignment: CDR1 SGDLS and CDR2 YYNGEE. CDR3 length equals 14 residues. Trimming cost V 1 base and J 10 bases; bases outside gene matches: 8. The CDR3 coding sequence is TGTGCCAGCAGCGTAATAGCGGGAAATAGCCCGCAGTATTTT. The encoded protein is CASSVIAGNSPQYF.